This T cell receptor beta chain originates from a study of CD8+ T cells in alopecia areata. Study overall: A 6-month period off drug followed tofacitinib, which lasted 6 to 18 months. General observations from the study: When scalp samples are sequenced, resident alphabeta T cells of normal skin are also captured. It was lesional scalp, especially alopecia totalis/universalis, that showed higher clonality than normal scalp.

Per the germline V gene, CDR1 is GTSNPN and CDR2 is SVGIG (reference sequence). This CDR3 has 17 residues. The V end lost 0 bases, the J end lost 5 bases, and 22 bases lay between the germline ends. Isolated RNA was reverse transcribed into cDNA used as the sequencing template. Sequencing used immunoSEQ multiplex PCR; TCRdb keeps in-frame clones, though not all of them. Of 90,000 to 100,000 clones in the sample, more than 35% are singletons; the top ten hold approximately 1.5%. Lesional scalp punch biopsies and peripheral blood came from alopecia areata patients. This clone was seen more than once but under ten times. Its antigen is still unknown.

The chain couples TRBV30 to TRBJ2-5; no firm D call. The specimen was CD4+ T cells sorted from blood. This TCR was sampled from a human donor with alopecia areata. CDR3 amino acids: CAWSVLSTYGVEETQYF. CDR3 DNA: TGTGCCTGGAGTGTACTATCTACTTATGGGGTGGAGGAGACCCAGTACTTC.